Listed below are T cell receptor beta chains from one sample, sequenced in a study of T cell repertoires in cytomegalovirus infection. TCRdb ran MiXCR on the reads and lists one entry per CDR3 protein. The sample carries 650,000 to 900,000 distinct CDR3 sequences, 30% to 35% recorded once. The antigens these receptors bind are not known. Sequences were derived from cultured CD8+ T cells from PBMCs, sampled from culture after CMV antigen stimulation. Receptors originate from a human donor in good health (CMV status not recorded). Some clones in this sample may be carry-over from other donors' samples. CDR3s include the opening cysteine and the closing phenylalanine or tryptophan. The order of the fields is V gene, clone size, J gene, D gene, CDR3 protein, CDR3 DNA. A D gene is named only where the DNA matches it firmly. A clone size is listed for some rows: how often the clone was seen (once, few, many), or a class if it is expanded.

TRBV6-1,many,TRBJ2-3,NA,CASSEPGRPRADTQYF,TGTGCCAGCAGTGAACCGGGACGGCCTCGGGCAGATACGCAGTATTTT
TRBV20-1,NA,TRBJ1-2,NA,CSARAPSRVAGYTF,TGCAGTGCTAGAGCCCCGAGCAGGGTTGCTGGCTACACCTTC
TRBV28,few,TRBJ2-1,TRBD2,CASSPPAGGSYNEQFF,TGTGCCAGCAGTCCCCCAGCGGGGGGCTCCTACAATGAGCAGTTCTTC
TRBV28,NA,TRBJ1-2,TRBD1,CASRPGQVVYGYTF,TGTGCCAGCAGACCAGGACAGGTGGTCTATGGCTACACCTTC
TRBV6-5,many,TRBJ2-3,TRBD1,CASSYLGQGPANEADTQYF,TGTGCCAGCAGTTACTTGGGACAGGGCCCTGCAAACGAGGCAGATACGCAGTATTTT
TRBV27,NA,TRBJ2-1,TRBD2,CTSSTFSGGADEHFF,TGTACCAGCAGCACCTTTAGCGGGGGGGCTGATGAGCATTTCTTC
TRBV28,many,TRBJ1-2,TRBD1,CASSLLTGQGARGYTF,TGTGCCAGCAGTTTATTAACGGGACAGGGGGCACGTGGCTACACCTTC
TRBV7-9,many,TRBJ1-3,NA,CASSMTDSGNTIYF,TGTGCCAGCAGCATGACAGACTCTGGAAACACCATATATTTT
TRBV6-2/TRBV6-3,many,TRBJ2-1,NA,CASSYDLILSYNEQFF,TGTGCCAGCAGTTACGACCTAATTCTCTCCTACAATGAGCAGTTCTTC
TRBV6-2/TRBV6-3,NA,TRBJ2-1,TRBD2,CASCWTSGTLDEQFF,TGTGCCAGCTGTTGGACTAGCGGTACCTTGGATGAGCAGTTCTTC
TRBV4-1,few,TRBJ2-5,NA,CASSQGRQTQYF,TGCGCCAGCAGCCAAGGTCGGCAGACCCAGTACTTC
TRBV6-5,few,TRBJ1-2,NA,CASSYEQEYGYTF,TGTGCCAGCAGTTACGAACAGGAGTATGGCTACACCTTC
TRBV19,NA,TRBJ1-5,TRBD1,CASSVRDRIRYSNQPQHF,TGTGCCAGTAGTGTCCGGGACAGGATAAGGTATAGCAATCAGCCCCAGCATTTT
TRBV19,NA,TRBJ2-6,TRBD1,CVSSFSGTGGLAGANVLTF,TGTGTCAGTAGTTTCTCGGGGACAGGGGGACTCGCTGGGGCCAACGTCCTGACTTTC
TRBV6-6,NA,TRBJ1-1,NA,CASGIPRIEAFF,TGTGCCAGCGGCATCCCTAGGATTGAAGCTTTCTTT
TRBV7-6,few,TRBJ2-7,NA,CASSLQVWEGEQYF,TGTGCCAGCAGCTTGCAGGTCTGGGAAGGCGAGCAGTACTTC
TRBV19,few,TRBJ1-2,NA,CASRWALDYGYTF,TGTGCCAGTAGGTGGGCATTGGACTATGGCTACACCTTC
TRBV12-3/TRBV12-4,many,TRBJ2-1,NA,CASSQTPGGSPYNEQFF,TGTGCCAGCAGCCAGACACCTGGGGGTAGTCCCTACAATGAGCAGTTCTTC
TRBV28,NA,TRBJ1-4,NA,CASTISGKLFF,TGTGCCAGCACCATTAGTGGAAAACTGTTTTTT
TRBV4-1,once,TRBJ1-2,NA,CASSQLGTLSQGYTF,TGTGCCAGCAGCCAGCTCGGGACGCTTTCTCAAGGCTACACCTTC
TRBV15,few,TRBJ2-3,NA,CATSRARGETDTQYF,TGTGCCACCAGCAGAGCGAGAGGGGAGACAGATACGCAGTATTTT
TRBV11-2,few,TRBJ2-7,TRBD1,CASSFRTGFWDEQYF,TGTGCCAGCAGCTTTCGGACAGGTTTTTGGGACGAGCAGTACTTC
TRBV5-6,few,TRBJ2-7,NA,CASSLEWRSAYEQYF,TGTGCCAGCAGCTTAGAATGGAGGTCAGCCTACGAGCAGTACTTC
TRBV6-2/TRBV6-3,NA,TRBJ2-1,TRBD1,CVSRNLTGGNEQFF,TGTGTCAGCAGAAATTTAACAGGGGGAAATGAGCAGTTCTTC
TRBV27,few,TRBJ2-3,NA,CASSREGDTQYF,TGTGCCAGCAGTCGTGAGGGAGATACGCAGTATTTT
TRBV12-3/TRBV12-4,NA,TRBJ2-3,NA,CASSLRSSLDTQYF,TGTGCCAGCAGTTTAAGAAGCTCTCTAGATACGCAGTATTTT
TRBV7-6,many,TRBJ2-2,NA,CASSLGVGNTGELFF,TGTGCCAGCAGCTTAGGGGTGGGGAACACCGGGGAGCTGTTTTTT
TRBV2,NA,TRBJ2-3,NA,CASSLGTEDTDTQYF,TGTGCCAGCAGCCTAGGGACGGAAGACACAGATACGCAGTATTTT
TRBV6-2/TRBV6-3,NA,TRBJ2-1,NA,CASSYRGSGEQFF,TGTGCCAGCAGTTACAGGGGGAGTGGTGAGCAGTTCTTC
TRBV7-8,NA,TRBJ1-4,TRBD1,CASSLVGTGIVKLFF,TGTGCCAGCAGCTTAGTGGGGACAGGGATAGTCAAACTGTTTTTT
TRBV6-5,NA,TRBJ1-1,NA,CATEGVNTEAFF,TGTGCCACCGAGGGTGTGAACACTGAAGCTTTCTTT
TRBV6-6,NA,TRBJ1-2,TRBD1,CASSYSKNRGHDGYTF,TGTGCCAGCAGTTACTCAAAAAACAGGGGGCACGATGGCTACACCTTC
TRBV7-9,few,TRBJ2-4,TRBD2,CASSLGLAVAKNIQYF,TGTGCCAGCAGCCTGGGACTAGCGGTAGCCAAAAACATTCAGTACTTC
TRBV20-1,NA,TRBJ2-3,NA,CSASEAGDTDTQYF,TGCAGTGCTAGTGAAGCCGGGGACACAGATACGCAGTATTTT
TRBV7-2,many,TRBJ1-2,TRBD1,CASSPWDRGVVDTF,TGTGCCAGCAGCCCTTGGGACAGGGGTGTTGTGGACACCTTC
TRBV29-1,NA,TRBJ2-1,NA,CSVDRAYNEQFF,TGCAGCGTGGACAGAGCCTACAATGAGCAGTTCTTC